This record concerns one T cell receptor (beta chain) sequence. Its target is unknown. The CDR3 end lies 3 residues beyond the end of the read and is filled in from the germline J gene. The data derive from a study of T cells in women clearing cervical HPV infection. Study background: Case blood was drawn when the lesion was first found; control blood after infection became undetectable.

CDR3 size: 14 residues. V lost 5 bases, J lost 0 bases, and 10 bases lay in between. The germline V gene has CDR1 SGHTA and CDR2 FQGNSA. Profiling relied on immunoSEQ multiplex PCR, and the TCRdb table lists in-frame clones only, not all of them. The sample table includes more than 20,000 clones. Study-wide results and caveats: Repertoire richness, not evenness, was significantly elevated in CIN3+ cases versus controls.

The genes are TRBV7-2 and TRBJ1-2, with D perhaps TRBD1 (5 bases). This sequence originates from a woman between 18 and 70 years old with a cervical HPV16 infection that either progressed to CIN3+ or cleared (not recorded which). The sequenced sample consisted of blood buffy coat. The covered CDR3 bases are TGTGCCAGCAGCCAACAGGAGTCTAACTATGGC. Translating it yields CASSQQESNYG. The whole CDR3 sequence is CASSQQESNYGYTF.